The source of this TCR beta chain is a study of T cells in Graves' hyperthyroidism and ophthalmopathy. About the research overall: Blood from the periphery was taken at initial diagnosis, before any treatment.

PBMCs were sourced from more than 9 ml fresh peripheral blood. V gave up 11 bases and J gave up 4 bases; unmatched junction bases: 9. This CDR3 is 14 amino acids long. Per germline, CDR1 SNHLY and CDR2 FYNNEI. This clonotype was picked up many times. Its target is unknown. Researchers amplified the TCR beta CDR3 regions from RNA transcripts. First-round RT-PCR targeting the TCR CDR3 was performed with the HTBI primer set. TCRdb recomputed calls from the multiplex PCR reads with MiXCR, one row per CDR3 protein. The table has a few hundred thousand distinct CDR3 sequences, roughly 15% seen once. Broader study findings: Most clonotypes that expanded in the thyroid above 0.001 also showed up in blood.

The sequenced sample was blood. This rearrangement joins TRBV2 to TRBJ2-1, with 9 bases identical to TRBD1. The sequence derives from a woman aged 18 to 35 with Graves' hyperthyroidism. The CDR3: CASGRDRVYNEQFF. CDR3 coding DNA: TGTGCCTCGGGGAGGGACAGGGTGTACAATGAGCAGTTCTTC.